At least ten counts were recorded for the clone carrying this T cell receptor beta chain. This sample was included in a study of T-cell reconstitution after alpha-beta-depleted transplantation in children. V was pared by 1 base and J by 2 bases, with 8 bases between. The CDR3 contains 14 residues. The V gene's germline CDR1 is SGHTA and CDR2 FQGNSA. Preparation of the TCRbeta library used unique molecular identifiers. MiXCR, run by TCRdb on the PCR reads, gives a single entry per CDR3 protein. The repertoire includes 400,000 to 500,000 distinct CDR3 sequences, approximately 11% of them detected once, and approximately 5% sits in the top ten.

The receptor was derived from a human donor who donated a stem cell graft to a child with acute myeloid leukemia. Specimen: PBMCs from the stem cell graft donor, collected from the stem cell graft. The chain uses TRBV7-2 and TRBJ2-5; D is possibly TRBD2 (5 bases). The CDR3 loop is CASSLGGEQETQYF. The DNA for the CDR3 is TGTGCCAGCAGCTTAGGTGGGGAGCAAGAGACCCAGTACTTC.